The sample holds a few counts of the clone carrying this T cell receptor (beta chain). Its antigen is unknown. This record comes from a study of OX40 agonist ivuxolimab in advanced cancers. For the study at large: Patients received intravenous ivuxolimab every 2 weeks at 0.01 to 10 mg/kg.

The data were produced by immunoSEQ multiplex PCR, yet TCRdb's version contains in-frame clones alone and is incomplete. Of some 50,000 clones listed, about 83% are singletons. Notes on the study in general: Among the lowest peripheral clonal expansion occurred in 0.1-3.0 mg/kg partial responders.

Germline loops: CDR1 MNHNS, CDR2 SASEGT. This CDR3 region has 14 residues. Trimming cost V 7 bases and J 5 bases, with 12 bases left between them. The TCR comes from an adult with an advanced solid tumor such as melanoma, head and neck, liver or kidney cancer. Sequencing was performed on CD4+ or CD8+ T cells sorted from blood, taken in a trial of the OX40 agonist ivuxolimab. The rearrangement links TRBV6-1 to TRBJ1-6, with TRBD1 as a possible D gene (5 bases). This CDR3 is CASTRAGNNSPLHF. The CDR3 DNA follows: TGTGCCAGCACGAGGGCAGGGAATAATTCACCCCTCCACTTT.